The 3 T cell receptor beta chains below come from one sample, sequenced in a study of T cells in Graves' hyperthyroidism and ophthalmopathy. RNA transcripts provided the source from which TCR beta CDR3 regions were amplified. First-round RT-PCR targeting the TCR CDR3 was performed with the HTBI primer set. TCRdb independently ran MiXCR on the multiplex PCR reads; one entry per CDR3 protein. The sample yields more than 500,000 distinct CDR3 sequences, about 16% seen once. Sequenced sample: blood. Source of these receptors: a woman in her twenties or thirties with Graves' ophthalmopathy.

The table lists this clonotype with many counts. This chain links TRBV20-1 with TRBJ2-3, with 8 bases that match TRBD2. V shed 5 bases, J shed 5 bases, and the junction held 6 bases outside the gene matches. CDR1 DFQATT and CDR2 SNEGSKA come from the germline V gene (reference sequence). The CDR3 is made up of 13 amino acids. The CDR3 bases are TGCAGTGCTCCCGTAGCGGGAATAGATACGCAGTATTTT. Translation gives CSAPVAGIDTQYF.

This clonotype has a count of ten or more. The CDR3 nucleotides are TGCAGTGCTAGAGATACGGCTAGCGGGAGCCACAATGAGCAGTTCTTC. This sequence encodes CSARDTASGSHNEQFF. The chain uses TRBV20-1 and TRBJ2-1, with TRBD2 identical over 10 bases. Per germline, CDR1 DFQATT and CDR2 SNEGSKA (reference sequence). The CDR3 runs 16 residues. Trimming cost V 0 bases and J 5 bases; bases outside gene matches: 7.

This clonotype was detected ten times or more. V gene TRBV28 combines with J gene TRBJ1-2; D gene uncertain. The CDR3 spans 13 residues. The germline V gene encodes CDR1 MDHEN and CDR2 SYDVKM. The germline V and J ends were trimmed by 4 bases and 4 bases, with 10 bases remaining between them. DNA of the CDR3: TGTGCCAGCAGTTCCCCCAGATTCTATGGCTACACCTTC. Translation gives CASSSPRFYGYTF.